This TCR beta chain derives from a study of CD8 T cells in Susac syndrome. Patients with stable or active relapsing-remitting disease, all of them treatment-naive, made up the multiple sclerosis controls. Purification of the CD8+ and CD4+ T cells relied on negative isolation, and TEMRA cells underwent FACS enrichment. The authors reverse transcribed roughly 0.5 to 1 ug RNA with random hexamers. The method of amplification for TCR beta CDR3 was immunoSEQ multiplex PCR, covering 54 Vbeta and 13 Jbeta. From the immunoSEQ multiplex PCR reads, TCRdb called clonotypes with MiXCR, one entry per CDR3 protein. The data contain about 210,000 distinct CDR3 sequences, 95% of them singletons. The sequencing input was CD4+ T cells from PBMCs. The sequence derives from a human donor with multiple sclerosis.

Written as DNA, the CDR3 is TGTGCCAGCAGCACGGACGGCTTTGGCTATGGCTACACCTTC. Its translation is CASSTDGFGYGYTF. The chain is built from TRBV9 and TRBJ1-2; D gene ambiguous. V lost 4 bases and J lost 4, with 14 bases in between. Germline CDR1 and CDR2: SGDLS and YYNGEE. The CDR3 contains 14 residues.